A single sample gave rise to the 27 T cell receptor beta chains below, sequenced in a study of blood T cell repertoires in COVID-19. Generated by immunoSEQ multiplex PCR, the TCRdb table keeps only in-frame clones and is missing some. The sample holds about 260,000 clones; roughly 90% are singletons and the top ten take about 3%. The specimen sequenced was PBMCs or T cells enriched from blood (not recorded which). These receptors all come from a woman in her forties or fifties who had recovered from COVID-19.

CDR3 nucleotides: TGTGCCAGCAAAACAGGGACCGATGAACGTCGGCAGTTCTTC. This encodes CASKTGTDERRQFF. V usage is TRBV28 and J usage is TRBJ2-1; possibly TRBD1 for D (6 bases). CDR3 length: 14 residues. Trimming took 7 bases from V and 12 from J, leaving 22 bases between them. Germline loops: CDR1 MDHEN, CDR2 SYDVKM. The full variable domain, its missing parts supplied by reference TRBV28 and TRBJ2-1, is DVKVTQSSRYLVKRTGEKVFLECVQDMDHENMFWYRQDPGLGLRLIYFSYDVKMKEKGDIPEGYSVSREKKERFSLILESASTNQTSMYLCASKTGTDERRQFFGPGTRLTVL.

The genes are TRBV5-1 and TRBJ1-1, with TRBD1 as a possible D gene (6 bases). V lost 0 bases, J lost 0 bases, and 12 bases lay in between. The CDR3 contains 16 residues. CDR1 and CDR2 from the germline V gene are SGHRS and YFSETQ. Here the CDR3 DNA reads TGCGCCAGCAGCTTGGCCAGGGGCCAGATGAACACTGAAGCTTTCTTT. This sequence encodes CASSLARGQMNTEAFF. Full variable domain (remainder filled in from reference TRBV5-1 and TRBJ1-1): KAGVTQTPRYLIKTRGQQVTLSCSPISGHRSVSWYQQTPGQGLQFLFEYFSETQRNKGNFPGRFSGRQFSNSRSEMNVSTLELGDSALYLCASSLARGQMNTEAFFGQGTRLTVV.

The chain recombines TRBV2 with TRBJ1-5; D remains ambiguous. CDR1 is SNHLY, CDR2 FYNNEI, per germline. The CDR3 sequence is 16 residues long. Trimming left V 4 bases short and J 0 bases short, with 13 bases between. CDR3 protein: CASSAGGLNSNQPQHF. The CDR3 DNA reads TGTGCCAGCAGTGCGGGAGGTCTGAATAGCAATCAGCCCCAGCATTTT.

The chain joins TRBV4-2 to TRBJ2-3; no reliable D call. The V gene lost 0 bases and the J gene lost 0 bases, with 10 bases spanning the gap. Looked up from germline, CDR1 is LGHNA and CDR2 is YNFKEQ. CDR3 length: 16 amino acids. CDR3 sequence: CASSQDVEASTDTQYF. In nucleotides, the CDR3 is TGTGCCAGCAGCCAAGATGTAGAGGCTAGCACAGATACGCAGTATTTT.

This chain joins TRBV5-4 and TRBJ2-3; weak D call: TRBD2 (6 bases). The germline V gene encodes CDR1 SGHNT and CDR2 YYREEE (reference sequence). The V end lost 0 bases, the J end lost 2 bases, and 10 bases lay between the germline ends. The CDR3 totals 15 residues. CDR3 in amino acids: CASSLGGTFTDTQYF. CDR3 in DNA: TGTGCCAGCAGCTTGGGGGGGACTTTCACAGATACGCAGTATTTT. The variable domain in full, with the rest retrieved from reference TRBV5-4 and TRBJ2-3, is ETGVTQSPTHLIKTRGQQVTLRCSSQSGHNTVSWYQQALGQGPQFIFQYYREEENGRGNFPPRFSGLQFPNYSSELNVNALELDDSALYLCASSLGGTFTDTQYFGPGTRLTVL.

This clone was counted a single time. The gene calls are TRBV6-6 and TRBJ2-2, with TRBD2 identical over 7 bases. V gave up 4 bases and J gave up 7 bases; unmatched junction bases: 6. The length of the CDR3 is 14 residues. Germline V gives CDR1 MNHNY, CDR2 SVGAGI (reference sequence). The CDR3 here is CASSFRTSNGELFF. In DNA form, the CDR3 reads TGTGCCAGCAGTTTTCGGACTAGTAACGGGGAGCTGTTTTTT.

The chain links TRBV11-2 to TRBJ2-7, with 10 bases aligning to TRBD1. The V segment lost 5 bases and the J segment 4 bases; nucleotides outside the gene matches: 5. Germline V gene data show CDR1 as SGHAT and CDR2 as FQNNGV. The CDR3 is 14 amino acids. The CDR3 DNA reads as TGTGCCAGCAGCCGGGGACAGGGGTCGTACGAGCAGTACTTC. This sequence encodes CASSRGQGSYEQYF.

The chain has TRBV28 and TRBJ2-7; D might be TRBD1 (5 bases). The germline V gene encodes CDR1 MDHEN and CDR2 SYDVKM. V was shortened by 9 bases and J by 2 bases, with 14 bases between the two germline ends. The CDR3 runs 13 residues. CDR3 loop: CASTTGATYEQYF. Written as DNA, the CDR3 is TGTGCCAGTACGACTGGGGCCACCTACGAGCAGTACTTC.

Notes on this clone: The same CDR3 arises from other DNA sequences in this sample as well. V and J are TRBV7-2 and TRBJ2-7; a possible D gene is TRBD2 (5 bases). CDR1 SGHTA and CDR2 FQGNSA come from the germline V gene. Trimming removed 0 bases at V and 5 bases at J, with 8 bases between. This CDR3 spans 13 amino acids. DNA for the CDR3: TGTGCCAGCAGCTTAGCGGGAGTGGACGAGCAGTACTTC. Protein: CASSLAGVDEQYF.

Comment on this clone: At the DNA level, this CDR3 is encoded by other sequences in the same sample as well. CDR3 nucleotides: TGTGCCAGCAGTTTAGACAGAGATCAGCCCCAGCATTTT. This translates into CASSLDRDQPQHF. The genes are TRBV27 and TRBJ1-5; tentatively, D is TRBD1 (5 bases). Germline V gene data show CDR1 as MNHEY and CDR2 as SMNVEV (reference sequence). V was pared by 2 bases and J by 5 bases, with 7 bases between. The CDR3 is 13 residues long.

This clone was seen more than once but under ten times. This CDR3 reads CASSEGAQPQHF. DNA for the CDR3: TGCGCCAGCAGTGAGGGGGCCCAGCCCCAGCATTTT. The chain uses TRBV10-2 and TRBJ1-5; tentatively, D is TRBD1 (5 bases). The CDR3 totals 12 residues. V lost 2 bases, J lost 7 bases, and 6 bases lay in between. Germline CDR1 is WSHSY and CDR2 is SAAADI.

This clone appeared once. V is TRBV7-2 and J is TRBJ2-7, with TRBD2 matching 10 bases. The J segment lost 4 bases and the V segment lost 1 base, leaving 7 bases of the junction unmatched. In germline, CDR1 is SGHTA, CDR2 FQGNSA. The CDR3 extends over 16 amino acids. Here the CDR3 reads CASSLDLTSGIYEQYF. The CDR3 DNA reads TGTGCCAGCAGCTTAGATCTCACTAGCGGGATATACGAGCAGTACTTC.

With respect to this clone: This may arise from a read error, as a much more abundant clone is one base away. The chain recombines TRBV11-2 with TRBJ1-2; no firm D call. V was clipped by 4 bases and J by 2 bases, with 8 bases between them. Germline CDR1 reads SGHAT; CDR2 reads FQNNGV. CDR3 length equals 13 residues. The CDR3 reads CASSWVGNYGYTF. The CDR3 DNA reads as TGTGCCAGCAGCTGGGTCGGGAACTATGGCTACACCTTC. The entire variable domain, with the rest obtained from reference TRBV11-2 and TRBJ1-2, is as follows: EAGVAQSPRYKIIEKRQSVAFWCNPISGHATLYWYQQILGQGPKLLIQFQNNGVVDDSQLPKDRFSAERLKGVDSTLKIQPAKLEDSAVYLCASSWVGNYGYTFGSGTRLTVV.

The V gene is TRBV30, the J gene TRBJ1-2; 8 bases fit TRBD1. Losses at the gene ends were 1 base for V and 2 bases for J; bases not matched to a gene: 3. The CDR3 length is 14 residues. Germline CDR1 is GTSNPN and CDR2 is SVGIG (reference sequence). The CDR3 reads CAWSETGENYGYTF. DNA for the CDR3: TGTGCCTGGAGTGAGACAGGGGAGAACTATGGCTACACCTTC.

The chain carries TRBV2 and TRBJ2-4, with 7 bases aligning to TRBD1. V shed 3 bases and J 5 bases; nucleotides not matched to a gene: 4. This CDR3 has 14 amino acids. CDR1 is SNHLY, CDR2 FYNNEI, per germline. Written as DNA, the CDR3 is TGTGCCAGCAGTGATCGGGACAGCCAAAACATTCAGTACTTC. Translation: CASSDRDSQNIQYF.

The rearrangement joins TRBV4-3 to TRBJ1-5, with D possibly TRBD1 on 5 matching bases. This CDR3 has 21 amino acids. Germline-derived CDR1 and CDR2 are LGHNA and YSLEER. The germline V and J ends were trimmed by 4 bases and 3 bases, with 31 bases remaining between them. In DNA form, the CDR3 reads TGCGCCAGCAGCCCCCAAGCCTTAAAAGAGCGACAGAACCTTAACAATCAGCCCCAGCATTTT. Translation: CASSPQALKERQNLNNQPQHF.

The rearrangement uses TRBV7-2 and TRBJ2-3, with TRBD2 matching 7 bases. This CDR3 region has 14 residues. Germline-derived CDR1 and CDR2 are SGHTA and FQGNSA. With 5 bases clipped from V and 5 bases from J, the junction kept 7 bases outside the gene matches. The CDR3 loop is CASSPWGGGDTQYF. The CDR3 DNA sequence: TGTGCCAGCAGCCCCTGGGGCGGGGGAGATACGCAGTATTTT.

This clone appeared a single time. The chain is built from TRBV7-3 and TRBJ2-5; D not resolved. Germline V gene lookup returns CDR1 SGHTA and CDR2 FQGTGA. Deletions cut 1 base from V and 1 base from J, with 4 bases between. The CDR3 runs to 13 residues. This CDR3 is CASSLMSQETQYF. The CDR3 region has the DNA TGTGCCAGCAGCTTAATGAGCCAAGAGACCCAGTACTTC. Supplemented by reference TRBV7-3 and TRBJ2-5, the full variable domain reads GAGVSQTPSNKVTEKGKYVELRCDPISGHTALYWYRQSLGQGPEFLIYFQGTGAADDSGLPNDRFFAVRPEGSVSTLKIQRTERGDSAVYLCASSLMSQETQYFGPGTRLLVL.

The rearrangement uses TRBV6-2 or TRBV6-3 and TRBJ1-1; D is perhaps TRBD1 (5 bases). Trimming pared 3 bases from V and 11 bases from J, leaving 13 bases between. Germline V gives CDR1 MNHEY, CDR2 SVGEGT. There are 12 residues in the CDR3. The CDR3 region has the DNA TGTGCCAGCAGTTATGTTGGCGGGGCGGCTTTCTTT. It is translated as CASSYVGGAAFF.

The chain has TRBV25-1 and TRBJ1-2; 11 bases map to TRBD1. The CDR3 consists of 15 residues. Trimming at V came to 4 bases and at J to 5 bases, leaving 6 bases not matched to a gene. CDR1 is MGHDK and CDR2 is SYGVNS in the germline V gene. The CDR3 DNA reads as TGTGCCAGCAGTGCGGGACAGGGGGTTCGGTATGGCTACACCTTC. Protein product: CASSAGQGVRYGYTF.

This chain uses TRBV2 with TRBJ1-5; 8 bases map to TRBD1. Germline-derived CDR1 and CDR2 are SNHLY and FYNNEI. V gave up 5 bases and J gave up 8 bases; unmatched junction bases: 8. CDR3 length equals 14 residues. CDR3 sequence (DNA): TGTGCCAGCAGTTCTAAGGACAGGGTAGAGCCCCAGCATTTT. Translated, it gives CASSSKDRVEPQHF.

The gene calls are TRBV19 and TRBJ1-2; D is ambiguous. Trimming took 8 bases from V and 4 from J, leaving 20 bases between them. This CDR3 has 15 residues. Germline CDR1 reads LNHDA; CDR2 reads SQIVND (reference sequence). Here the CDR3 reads CASANVKGGPYGYTF. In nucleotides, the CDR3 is TGTGCCAGTGCCAACGTAAAGGGAGGACCCTATGGCTACACCTTC.

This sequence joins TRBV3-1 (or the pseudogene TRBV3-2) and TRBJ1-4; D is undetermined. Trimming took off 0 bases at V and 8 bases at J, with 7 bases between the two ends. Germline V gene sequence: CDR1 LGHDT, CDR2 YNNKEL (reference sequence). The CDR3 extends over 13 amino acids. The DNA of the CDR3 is TGTGCCAGCAGCCAAGATTGGGCCGAAAAACTGTTTTTT. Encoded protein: CASSQDWAEKLFF.

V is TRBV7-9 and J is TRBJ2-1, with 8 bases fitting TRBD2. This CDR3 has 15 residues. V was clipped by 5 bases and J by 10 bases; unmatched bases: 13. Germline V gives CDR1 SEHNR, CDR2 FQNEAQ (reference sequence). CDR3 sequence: CASSLVVAGSGEQFF. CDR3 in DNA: TGTGCCAGCAGCCTCGTAGTAGCGGGATCGGGGGAGCAGTTCTTC.

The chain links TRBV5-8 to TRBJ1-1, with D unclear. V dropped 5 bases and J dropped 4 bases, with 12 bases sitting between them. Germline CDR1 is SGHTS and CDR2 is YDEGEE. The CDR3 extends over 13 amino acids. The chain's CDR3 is CASSFTRLTEAFF. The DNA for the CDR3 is TGTGCCAGCAGTTTCACGCGCCTCACTGAAGCTTTCTTT. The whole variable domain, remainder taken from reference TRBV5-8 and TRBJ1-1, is EAGVTQSPTHLIKTRGQQATLRCSPISGHTSVYWYQQALGLGLQFLLWYDEGEERNRGNFPPRFSGRQFPNYSSELNVNALELEDSALYLCASSFTRLTEAFFGQGTRLTVV.

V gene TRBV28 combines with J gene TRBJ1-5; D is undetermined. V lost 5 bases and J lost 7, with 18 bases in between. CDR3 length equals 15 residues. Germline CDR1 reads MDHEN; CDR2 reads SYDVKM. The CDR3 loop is CASSRPDIAGQPQHF. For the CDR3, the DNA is TGTGCCAGCAGTCGACCAGACATCGCTGGGCAGCCCCAGCATTTT. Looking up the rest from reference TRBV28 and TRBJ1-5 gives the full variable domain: DVKVTQSSRYLVKRTGEKVFLECVQDMDHENMFWYRQDPGLGLRLIYFSYDVKMKEKGDIPEGYSVSREKKERFSLILESASTNQTSMYLCASSRPDIAGQPQHFGDGTRLSIL.

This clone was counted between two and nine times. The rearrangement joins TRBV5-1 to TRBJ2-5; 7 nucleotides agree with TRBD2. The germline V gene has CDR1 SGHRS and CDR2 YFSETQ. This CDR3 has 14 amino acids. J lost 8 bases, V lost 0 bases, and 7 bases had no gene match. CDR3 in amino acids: CASSLGLGGRTQYF. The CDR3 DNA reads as TGCGCCAGCAGCTTGGGTTTGGGAGGGAGAACCCAGTACTTC.